This T cell receptor (beta chain) was recovered during a study of blood T cell repertoires in COVID-19. For the study at large: Both acute and convalescent COVID-19 samples were obtained from the United States, Italy and Spain. T cells, B-cell-depleted T cells, or PBMCs supplied cDNA or gDNA.

Authors' methods: Nucleated cell counts were estimated from reference gene primer amplification. Clones were sequenced by immunoSEQ multiplex PCR, and TCRdb holds only the in-frame ones, with some missing. The DNA gave D and trimming, while V, J and clone size come from that table. The sample consists of 98,000 or so clones, around nine tenths of them appearing once. Per germline, CDR1 MNHEY and CDR2 SVGEGT. The CDR3 contains 14 residues. Trimming left V 6 bases short and J 7 bases short, with 16 bases between. The V call is TRBV6-2 or TRBV6-3, the J call TRBJ2-1, with unresolved D. Sequences were obtained from peripheral blood. This receptor was taken from a human donor in a cohort sampled during active COVID-19. CDR3 protein: CASSRLSLYNEQFF. The CDR3 DNA follows: TGTGCCAGCAGCCGTTTATCCCTTTATAATGAGCAGTTCTTC.